The present T cell receptor beta chain was sequenced within a study of T cells after yellow fever vaccination. Study-level background: SMART-Seq v4 Ultra Low Input handled preparation of low-cell-number fractions.

Germline trimming cut 6 bases from V and 5 bases from J; bases unmatched to any gene: 10. Per the germline V gene, CDR1 is MNHEY and CDR2 is SMNVEV (reference sequence). The CDR3 is 15 residues long. 5'RACE template switching produced TCR cDNA carrying a universal primer site and UMIs. From the 5' RACE reads, TCRdb called clonotypes with MiXCR, one entry per CDR3 protein. The sample lists about 210,000 distinct CDR3 sequences, 6% to 8% occurring once. Study-wide results and limits: Clonotypes appearing in both CD4 and CD8 compartments existed, and their share was small. Among primary-vaccination clones, most reappeared after the booster, at about 95% for CD4 and around 91% for CD8.

This clonotype was observed a few times. The antigen remains unidentified. V is TRBV27 and J is TRBJ2-1, with 7 bases fitting TRBD2. The source material was CD4+ T cells sorted from PBMCs, sampled on the day of the yellow fever booster vaccination. This clonotype was obtained from a man between 25 and 39 years old who received the YFV17D yellow fever vaccine. The DNA of the CDR3 is TGTGCCAGCAGGCGGGCGGCGGGAGTCAACAATGAGCAGTTCTTC. It codes for CASRRAAGVNNEQFF.